A selection of T cell receptor beta chains follows, all from one sample in a study of CD8 T cells in Susac syndrome. TCRdb passed the immunoSEQ multiplex PCR reads through MiXCR, listing each CDR3 protein once. The profile shows approximately 120,000 distinct CDR3 sequences, roughly 96% of them singletons. Sequencing input: CD4+ T cells from PBMCs. Receptors originate from a human donor in good health. CDR3s include the opening cysteine and the closing phenylalanine or tryptophan. A D gene is named only where the DNA matches it firmly. Only some rows state a clone size, as once, few, many or a class for expanded clones.

abundance: once; j_gene: TRBJ2-5; d_gene: TRBD2; v_gene: TRBV5-1; CDR3aa: CASSLGSSGGRWETQYF; CDR3nt: TGCGCCAGCAGCTTGGGGTCCAGCGGGGGCCGATGGGAGACCCAGTACTTC
abundance: NA; j_gene: TRBJ1-1; d_gene: NA; v_gene: TRBV7-3; CDR3aa: CASSPTQGMNTEAFF; CDR3nt: TGTGCCAGCAGCCCTACACAGGGCATGAACACTGAAGCTTTCTTT
abundance: NA; j_gene: TRBJ1-1; d_gene: TRBD1; v_gene: TRBV29-1; CDR3aa: CSVGQGYTEAFF; CDR3nt: TGCAGCGTTGGACAGGGGTACACTGAAGCTTTCTTT
abundance: once; j_gene: TRBJ2-3; d_gene: NA; v_gene: TRBV20-1; CDR3aa: CSARGGGSAGVNTDTQYF; CDR3nt: TGCAGTGCTAGAGGCGGCGGTAGTGCGGGCGTGAACACAGATACGCAGTATTTT
abundance: NA; j_gene: TRBJ1-5; d_gene: NA; v_gene: TRBV19; CDR3aa: CASSIGKVRVNQPQHF; CDR3nt: TGTGCCAGTAGTATCGGGAAAGTCAGGGTCAATCAGCCCCAGCATTTT
abundance: NA; j_gene: TRBJ2-7; d_gene: NA; v_gene: TRBV5-6; CDR3aa: CASSSGNGYYEQYF; CDR3nt: TGTGCCAGCAGCTCAGGGAACGGGTACTACGAGCAGTACTTC
abundance: NA; j_gene: TRBJ2-7; d_gene: NA; v_gene: TRBV7-2; CDR3aa: CASSQSWEQYF; CDR3nt: TGTGCCAGCAGCCAGTCTTGGGAGCAGTACTTC
abundance: once; j_gene: TRBJ1-2; d_gene: NA; v_gene: TRBV29-1; CDR3aa: CSVGDQGYTF; CDR3nt: TGCAGCGTGGGGGACCAAGGCTACACCTTC
abundance: NA; j_gene: TRBJ1-1; d_gene: NA; v_gene: TRBV10-3; CDR3aa: CAISDSGRTMNTEAFF; CDR3nt: TGTGCCATCAGTGATTCGGGCCGGACTATGAACACTGAAGCTTTCTTT
abundance: NA; j_gene: TRBJ1-5; d_gene: NA; v_gene: TRBV2; CDR3aa: CASSEVWTDSNQPQHF; CDR3nt: TGTGCCAGCAGTGAAGTTTGGACAGATAGCAATCAGCCCCAGCATTTT
abundance: NA; j_gene: TRBJ1-2; d_gene: NA; v_gene: TRBV29-1; CDR3aa: CSVVQEGGYTF; CDR3nt: TGCAGCGTTGTCCAGGAAGGTGGCTACACCTTC
abundance: NA; j_gene: TRBJ2-7; d_gene: NA; v_gene: TRBV27; CDR3aa: CASSQPDSYEQYF; CDR3nt: TGTGCCAGCAGCCAACCGGACTCCTACGAGCAGTACTTC
abundance: NA; j_gene: TRBJ1-3; d_gene: NA; v_gene: TRBV5-1; CDR3aa: CASREGSGNTIYF; CDR3nt: TGCGCCAGCCGGGAGGGCTCTGGAAACACCATATATTTT
abundance: NA; j_gene: TRBJ2-1; d_gene: NA; v_gene: TRBV6-5; CDR3aa: CASSTTSNEQFF; CDR3nt: TGTGCCAGCAGTACAACTAGTAATGAGCAGTTCTTC
abundance: NA; j_gene: TRBJ2-3; d_gene: TRBD1; v_gene: TRBV5-5; CDR3aa: CASSGLTGGADTQYF; CDR3nt: TGTGCCAGCAGCGGATTGACAGGGGGCGCAGATACGCAGTATTTT
abundance: NA; j_gene: TRBJ2-7; d_gene: NA; v_gene: TRBV4-1; CDR3aa: CASSQDRTKSSYEQYF; CDR3nt: TGCGCCAGCAGCCAAGATCGGACCAAATCGTCCTACGAGCAGTACTTC
abundance: once; j_gene: TRBJ2-1; d_gene: NA; v_gene: TRBV7-9; CDR3aa: CASSFPMRDTPVFNEQFF; CDR3nt: TGTGCCAGCAGCTTCCCCATGAGGGACACCCCTGTTTTCAATGAGCAGTTCTTC
abundance: NA; j_gene: TRBJ1-2; d_gene: NA; v_gene: TRBV19; CDR3aa: CASSRGTTGGYGYTF; CDR3nt: TGTGCCAGTAGTCGAGGGACGACTGGTGGCTATGGCTACACCTTC
abundance: NA; j_gene: TRBJ2-2; d_gene: TRBD2; v_gene: TRBV5-1; CDR3aa: CASSQGLAGGSGELFF; CDR3nt: TGCGCCAGCAGCCAAGGACTAGCGGGAGGTAGCGGGGAGCTGTTTTTT
abundance: NA; j_gene: TRBJ1-2; d_gene: TRBD1; v_gene: TRBV3-1; CDR3aa: CASSHYGQAVYF; CDR3nt: TGTGCCAGCAGCCATTACGGACAGGCTGTATATTTC
abundance: once; j_gene: TRBJ1-1; d_gene: NA; v_gene: TRBV12-5; CDR3aa: CASGIKENTEAFF; CDR3nt: TGTGCTAGTGGTATTAAAGAGAACACTGAAGCTTTCTTT
abundance: NA; j_gene: TRBJ2-3; d_gene: NA; v_gene: TRBV20-1; CDR3aa: CSARPRGAGDTQYF; CDR3nt: TGCAGTGCTAGACCCCGCGGGGCCGGAGATACGCAGTATTTT
abundance: NA; j_gene: TRBJ2-1; d_gene: TRBD2; v_gene: TRBV28; CDR3aa: CASNTPTSGLMGQFF; CDR3nt: TGTGCCAGCAATACGCCGACTAGCGGGTTGATGGGGCAGTTCTTC
abundance: NA; j_gene: TRBJ2-7; d_gene: TRBD2; v_gene: TRBV6-1; CDR3aa: CASSEGLAGGFEEYF; CDR3nt: TGTGCCAGCAGTGAGGGACTAGCGGGAGGTTTCGAGGAGTACTTC
abundance: NA; j_gene: TRBJ2-7; d_gene: NA; v_gene: TRBV7-2; CDR3aa: CASRGTSLSYEQYF; CDR3nt: TGTGCCAGCAGAGGGACAAGCCTTTCCTACGAGCAGTACTTC
abundance: NA; j_gene: TRBJ2-4; d_gene: TRBD2; v_gene: TRBV5-1; CDR3aa: CASSLASGGVAKNIQYF; CDR3nt: TGCGCCAGCAGCTTGGCTAGCGGGGGGGTAGCCAAAAACATTCAGTACTTC
abundance: NA; j_gene: TRBJ2-7; d_gene: TRBD1; v_gene: TRBV20-1; CDR3aa: CSASPGTGFEQYF; CDR3nt: TGCAGTGCTAGTCCCGGGACAGGGTTCGAGCAGTACTTC
abundance: NA; j_gene: TRBJ2-7; d_gene: NA; v_gene: TRBV3-1; CDR3aa: CASSLSTVHYEQYF; CDR3nt: TGTGCCAGCAGCCTAAGCACAGTTCACTACGAGCAGTACTTC
abundance: NA; j_gene: TRBJ1-1; d_gene: NA; v_gene: TRBV20-1; CDR3aa: CSARWDGGPTEAFF; CDR3nt: TGCAGTGCTAGATGGGATGGGGGGCCCACTGAAGCTTTCTTT
abundance: few; j_gene: TRBJ1-5; d_gene: TRBD1; v_gene: TRBV3-1; CDR3aa: CASSQGTGPQPQHF; CDR3nt: TGTGCCAGCAGCCAGGGGACAGGGCCCCAGCCCCAGCATTTT
abundance: NA; j_gene: TRBJ2-3; d_gene: TRBD2; v_gene: TRBV28; CDR3aa: CASSPGTSGYASTDTQYF; CDR3nt: TGTGCCAGCAGTCCCGGGACTAGCGGCTACGCTAGCACAGATACGCAGTATTTT
abundance: NA; j_gene: TRBJ2-4; d_gene: NA; v_gene: TRBV27; CDR3aa: CASNLGRVQGPSLAKNIQYF; CDR3nt: TGTGCCAGCAACCTGGGTCGGGTACAGGGCCCCTCACTAGCCAAAAACATTCAGTACTTC
abundance: NA; j_gene: TRBJ2-3; d_gene: TRBD2; v_gene: TRBV30; CDR3aa: CAWSTSGGGDTQYF; CDR3nt: TGTGCCTGGAGCACTAGCGGGGGGGGAGATACGCAGTATTTT
abundance: NA; j_gene: TRBJ1-1; d_gene: NA; v_gene: TRBV5-4; CDR3aa: CASSLVQMNTEAFF; CDR3nt: TGTGCCAGCAGCTTGGTACAGATGAACACTGAAGCTTTCTTT
abundance: NA; j_gene: TRBJ2-3; d_gene: NA; v_gene: TRBV7-2; CDR3aa: CASSPRPGADTQYF; CDR3nt: TGTGCCAGCAGCCCCCGTCCGGGAGCAGATACGCAGTATTTT
abundance: NA; j_gene: TRBJ1-5; d_gene: TRBD1; v_gene: TRBV6-2/TRBV6-3; CDR3aa: CASNPGGGPRYQPQHF; CDR3nt: TGTGCCAGCAACCCAGGGGGAGGTCCTAGGTATCAGCCCCAGCATTTT
abundance: few; j_gene: TRBJ1-1; d_gene: NA; v_gene: TRBV18; CDR3aa: CASSLGENTEAFF; CDR3nt: TGTGCCAGCTCACTTGGTGAGAACACTGAAGCTTTCTTT
abundance: NA; j_gene: TRBJ2-4; d_gene: TRBD2; v_gene: TRBV12-3/TRBV12-4; CDR3aa: CASSLSGSRENIQYF; CDR3nt: TGTGCCAGCAGTTTAAGCGGGAGTAGGGAAAACATTCAGTACTTC
abundance: once; j_gene: TRBJ1-2; d_gene: NA; v_gene: TRBV25-1; CDR3aa: CASSDGGNANYGYTF; CDR3nt: TGTGCCAGCAGTGACGGGGGGAACGCCAACTATGGCTACACCTTC
abundance: NA; j_gene: TRBJ2-4; d_gene: NA; v_gene: TRBV28; CDR3aa: CASSLPTVAKNIQYF; CDR3nt: TGTGCCAGCAGTTTACCAACAGTAGCCAAAAACATTCAGTACTTC